The subject of this entry is one T cell receptor (beta chain). The germline V gene encodes CDR1 MNHEY and CDR2 SMNVEV (reference sequence). The junction had 8 bases not matched to a gene; V was cut back by 5 bases and J by 2 bases. CDR3 length: 15 amino acids. The data were taken from a study of siplizumab effects on memory and regulatory T cells. The data were produced by immunoSEQ multiplex PCR, yet TCRdb's version contains in-frame clones alone and is incomplete. The data hold more than 85,000 clones, with 90% to 95% observed a single time. The chain uses TRBV27 and TRBJ1-2; 7 nucleotides align to TRBD1. The sample was CD4+ T cells sorted from blood. This TCR came from a human donor in good health. The CDR3 reads CASSRQLQGNYGYTF. The CDR3 DNA reads TGTGCCAGCAGTAGACAGTTACAGGGGAACTATGGCTACACCTTC.